This T cell receptor (beta chain) was recovered during a study of T cells in Graves' hyperthyroidism and ophthalmopathy. Amplified TCR beta CDR3 regions derived from RNA transcripts. With the HTBI primer set, the TCR CDR3 went through a first round of RT-PCR. In TCRdb, the multiplex PCR reads were re-called with MiXCR into one record per CDR3 protein. The sample holds about 590,000 distinct CDR3 sequences; around 14% are singletons and the top ten take roughly 7.3%. Germline values: CDR1 SEHNR, CDR2 FQNEAQ (reference sequence). The CDR3 is made up of 17 amino acids. Trimming removed 0 bases from V and 5 bases from J; junction bases left unmatched: 10. This clonotype was detected ten times or more.

This receptor was taken from a woman in her thirties with Graves' hyperthyroidism. The rearrangement joins TRBV7-9 to TRBJ2-7; TRBD2 matches at 10 bases. The sequencing input was blood. CDR3 residues: CASSLALGSGRINEQYF. The CDR3, as DNA: TGTGCCAGCAGCTTAGCGCTTGGTAGCGGGAGGATAAACGAGCAGTACTTC. Based on the CDR3 plus reference TRBV7-9 and TRBJ2-7, the full variable domain is DTGVSQNPRHKITKRGQNVTFRCDPISEHNRLYWYRQTLGQGPEFLTYFQNEAQLEKSRLLSDRFSAERPKGSFSTLEIQRTEQGDSAMYLCASSLALGSGRINEQYFGPGTRLTVT.